This entry describes one TCR beta chain. What it recognizes is unknown. Using immunoSEQ multiplex PCR, the repertoire was profiled, and TCRdb retains in-frame clones only, with some absent. This sample carries 85,000 to 100,000 clones, about 88% of them seen once, and the ten largest clones take around 5%. The data belong to a study of T cell responses to AZD1222 COVID-19 vaccine. Study outcomes and limitations: As reported, nearly half of all spike-specific TCRs target variant regions that are unmutated. Just a handful of AZD1222 recipients tested seropositive at baseline. CD4 TCRs linked to vaccination spanned spike, dominating at 160-218 and 743-854.

Trimming removed 5 bases from V and 6 bases from J, with 20 bases in between. Germline-derived CDR1 and CDR2 are MNHNY and SVGAGI (reference sequence). This CDR3 has 17 residues. The source of this sequence is an adult who received the AZD1222 COVID-19 vaccine. This chain joins TRBV6-6 and TRBJ1-6, with D possibly being TRBD1 (6 bases). The sample was peripheral blood, taken 28 days after the second AZD1222 dose. DNA of the CDR3: TGTGCCAGCAGTCCTGGGGGGGGCCTCGGAACTAATTCACCCCTCCACTTT. Protein sequence: CASSPGGGLGTNSPLHF.